Following are 19 T cell receptor beta chains from one sample sequenced in a study of identical twins. A single record per CDR3 protein comes from TCRdb applying MiXCR to the 5' RACE reads. Of about 570,000 distinct CDR3 sequences listed, over 8.5% are singletons. This sample also belongs to another study, concerning yellow fever vaccine responses in identical twins.

The sequenced sample consisted of PBMCs. The receptors were sampled from a woman under 30 in good health.

This clonotype was observed at least ten times. The rearrangement joins TRBV12-3 or TRBV12-4 to TRBJ2-1; 10 bases agree with TRBD2. This CDR3 comprises 13 residues. V lost 4 bases to trimming and J lost 8 bases; unmatched junction nucleotides: 2. The CDR3 region has the DNA TGTGCCAGCAGTTCTAGCGGGAGAGATGAGCAGTTCTTC. The encoded protein is CASSSSGRDEQFF.

V gene TRBV7-6 combines with J gene TRBJ2-3; D is uncertain. Deletions cut 3 bases from V and 4 bases from J, with 8 bases between. This CDR3 has 13 residues. Per germline, CDR1 SGHVS and CDR2 FNYEAQ. The CDR3 DNA sequence: TGTGCCAGCAGCTTTATCGACCCAGATACGCAGTATTTT. Translating it yields CASSFIDPDTQYF. The full variable domain, its missing parts supplied by reference TRBV7-6 and TRBJ2-3, is GAGVSQSPRYKVTKRGQDVALRCDPISGHVSLYWYRQALGQGPEFLTYFNYEAQQDKSGLPNDRFSAERPEGSISTLTIQRTEQRDSAMYRCASSFIDPDTQYFGPGTRLTVL.

This clonotype was observed a handful of times. CDR3 region: CASSRDSRRYEKLFF. The DNA for the CDR3 is TGTGCCAGCAGTAGGGACAGCCGAAGATATGAAAAACTGTTTTTT. The rearrangement joins TRBV27 to TRBJ1-4; 7 bases agree with TRBD1. The CDR3 runs 15 residues. The V segment lost 5 bases and the J segment 6 bases; nucleotides outside the gene matches: 9. Germline assignment: CDR1 MNHEY and CDR2 SMNVEV (reference sequence).

A note on this clonotype: A much more abundant neighbour one base away suggests this may be a read error. The chain joins TRBV3-1 to TRBJ2-3; no firm D call. Trimming pared 3 bases from V and 1 base from J, leaving 8 bases between. CDR1 is LGHDT, CDR2 YNNKEL, per germline (reference sequence). The CDR3 runs 14 residues. The CDR3 coding sequence is TGTGCCAGCAGCCAGTCTCCTGGCACAGATACGCAGTATTTT. It translates to CASSQSPGTDTQYF.

The table lists this clonotype with many counts. The V gene is TRBV28, the J gene TRBJ1-5, with 9 bases that match TRBD1. V was clipped by 7 bases and J by 2 bases; unmatched bases: 3. Germline V gives CDR1 MDHEN, CDR2 SYDVKM. The CDR3 has 14 amino acids. CDR3 sequence (DNA): TGTGCCAGCAAAACAGGGGGCCGCAATCAGCCCCAGCATTTT. Translating gives CASKTGGRNQPQHF.

V is TRBV7-9 and J is TRBJ2-7; 7 nucleotides match TRBD1. Germline assignment: CDR1 SEHNR and CDR2 FQNEAQ (reference sequence). The length of the CDR3 is 15 residues. With V trimmed by 0 bases and J by 2 bases, 4 bases remained unmatched. The CDR3 loop is CASSLAGDSAYEQYF. CDR3 coding DNA: TGTGCCAGCAGCTTAGCCGGGGACAGTGCCTACGAGCAGTACTTC. The variable domain in full, with the rest retrieved from reference TRBV7-9 and TRBJ2-7, is DTGVSQNPRHKITKRGQNVTFRCDPISEHNRLYWYRQTLGQGPEFLTYFQNEAQLEKSRLLSDRFSAERPKGSFSTLEIQRTEQGDSAMYLCASSLAGDSAYEQYFGPGTRLTVT.

This clonotype showed up just a few times. The chain carries TRBV29-1 and TRBJ2-2; the D is unclear. CDR1 and CDR2 from the germline V gene are SQVTM and ANQGSEA. V lost 5 bases and J 5 bases, leaving 12 bases between the germline ends. CDR3 size: 13 residues. DNA of the CDR3: TGCAGCGTTTGGGTAACTGGGACCGGGGAGCTGTTTTTT. It encodes CSVWVTGTGELFF.

About this clonotype: A read error may be the cause here, since a much bigger clone is one base away. This chain joins TRBV7-2 and TRBJ2-7; D is perhaps TRBD2 (6 bases). Germline-derived CDR1 and CDR2 are SGHTA and FQGNSA. Trimming shortened V by 1 base and J by 1 base, and 17 bases separated the two germline ends. The CDR3 has 17 amino acids. The CDR3 is CASSLVGNGSGSYEQYF. CDR3 DNA: TGTGCCAGCAGCTTAGTTGGTAACGGGAGTGGATCCTACGAGCAGTACTTC.

The chain joins TRBV3-1 to TRBJ2-7; D might be TRBD2 (6 bases). The CDR3 covers 15 residues. The germline V gene has CDR1 LGHDT and CDR2 YNNKEL (reference sequence). Trimming took off 7 bases at V and 3 bases at J, with 19 bases between the two ends. CDR3 DNA: TGTGCCAGCACCGGAGGGGTTGGTGGCCGCTACGAGCAGTACTTC. Its translation is CASTGGVGGRYEQYF.

This clonotype was detected only a few times. The gene calls are TRBV7-3 and TRBJ1-2; a possible D gene is TRBD1 (5 bases). This CDR3 is built from 16 residues. Trimming left V 1 base short and J 7 bases short, with 19 bases between. CDR1 and CDR2 (germline): SGHTA, FQGTGA. The CDR3 loop reads CASSLSAGYGRSGYTF. Written as DNA, the CDR3 is TGTGCCAGCAGCTTAAGTGCAGGGTACGGGCGTAGTGGCTACACCTTC. Full variable domain (missing parts from reference TRBV7-3 and TRBJ1-2): GAGVSQTPSNKVTEKGKYVELRCDPISGHTALYWYRQSLGQGPEFLIYFQGTGAADDSGLPNDRFFAVRPEGSVSTLKIQRTERGDSAVYLCASSLSAGYGRSGYTFGSGTRLTVV.

This clonotype was detected ten times or more. V gene TRBV7-2 combines with J gene TRBJ1-6; D is possibly TRBD1 (6 bases). The V end lost 1 base, the J end lost 2 bases, and 9 bases lay between the germline ends. The CDR3 has 16 amino acids. Germline lookup yields CDR1 SGHTA and CDR2 FQGNSA. The CDR3 loop reads CASSLEHRAYNSPLHF. Written as DNA, the CDR3 is TGTGCCAGCAGCTTAGAGCACAGGGCCTATAATTCACCCCTCCACTTT.

As regards this clonotype: A much more abundant neighbour one base away suggests this may be a read error. This chain joins TRBV12-3 or TRBV12-4 and TRBJ2-3; a weak D match, TRBD1 (5 bases). V lost 3 bases and J lost 8, with 15 bases in between. The CDR3 totals 14 residues. The CDR3: CASSFIRVGVTQYF. The DNA of the CDR3 is TGTGCCAGCAGTTTTATCAGGGTAGGAGTTACGCAGTATTTT.

This clonotype has at least ten counts. The chain couples TRBV12-3 or TRBV12-4 to TRBJ2-2; no clear D. V lost 6 bases, J lost 8 bases, and 10 bases lay in between. The CDR3 contains 12 residues. The CDR3 spells CASSLKGGELFF. The DNA for the CDR3 is TGTGCCAGCAGCCTAAAGGGAGGGGAGCTGTTTTTT.

In this sample, this clonotype turned up a few times. The V call is TRBV5-1, the J call TRBJ2-3; D might be TRBD2 (5 bases). V lost 5 bases to trimming and J lost 8 bases, with 12 bases between them. The CDR3 totals 12 residues. CDR1 SGHRS and CDR2 YFSETQ come from the germline V gene. This CDR3 reads CASRDEAGTQYF. CDR3 DNA: TGCGCCAGCAGGGATGAGGCGGGTACGCAGTATTTT. The full variable domain, with the rest looked up from reference TRBV5-1 and TRBJ2-3, is KAGVTQTPRYLIKTRGQQVTLSCSPISGHRSVSWYQQTPGQGLQFLFEYFSETQRNKGNFPGRFSGRQFSNSRSEMNVSTLELGDSALYLCASRDEAGTQYFGPGTRLTVL.

The chain links TRBV10-3 to TRBJ2-5; D call uncertain. V dropped 2 bases and J dropped 2 bases, with 6 bases sitting between them. Germline values: CDR1 ENHRY, CDR2 SYGVKD. The CDR3 covers 13 residues. The CDR3 coding sequence is TGTGCCATCAGTGAGCAGATTCAAGAGACCCAGTACTTC. Its protein product is CAISEQIQETQYF.

V and J are TRBV12-3 or TRBV12-4 and TRBJ2-7, with 10 nucleotides matching TRBD1. CDR3 length equals 16 residues. Trimming took 6 bases from V and 2 from J; bases not matched to a gene: 10. In DNA, the CDR3 is TGTGCCAGCAGCGTAGCCCCGGGACAGGGGACCTACGAGCAGTACTTC. Protein: CASSVAPGQGTYEQYF.

This clonotype was seen at least ten times. The rearrangement links TRBV27 to TRBJ1-5; 7 bases are a match to TRBD1. In germline, CDR1 is MNHEY, CDR2 SMNVEV (reference sequence). Trimming cost V 6 bases and J 0 bases; bases outside gene matches: 8. CDR3 length: 16 residues. The CDR3 DNA reads as TGTGCCAGCAGCAATTCCAGGGGGGGTAGCAATCAGCCCCAGCATTTT. Protein sequence: CASSNSRGGSNQPQHF.

This clonotype was recorded many times. The chain combines TRBV7-6 with TRBJ2-3, with 9 bases that match TRBD1. The CDR3 spans 14 residues. V lost 5 bases, J lost 6 bases, and 6 bases stayed unmatched. Germline V CDR1 and CDR2: SGHVS, FNYEAQ. DNA of the CDR3: TGTGCCAGCAGCGTCGGGACAGGGCTTGATACGCAGTATTTT. It translates to CASSVGTGLDTQYF.

The gene calls are TRBV24-1 and TRBJ2-3, with D perhaps matching TRBD2 (6 bases). Germline CDR1 is KGHDR and CDR2 is SFDVKD. The CDR3 runs to 16 residues. Trimming shortened V by 3 bases and J by 4 bases, and 16 bases separated the two germline ends. The CDR3 is CATSDPVAAVADTQYF. CDR3 nucleotides: TGTGCCACCAGTGATCCCGTAGCGGCCGTCGCAGATACGCAGTATTTT.